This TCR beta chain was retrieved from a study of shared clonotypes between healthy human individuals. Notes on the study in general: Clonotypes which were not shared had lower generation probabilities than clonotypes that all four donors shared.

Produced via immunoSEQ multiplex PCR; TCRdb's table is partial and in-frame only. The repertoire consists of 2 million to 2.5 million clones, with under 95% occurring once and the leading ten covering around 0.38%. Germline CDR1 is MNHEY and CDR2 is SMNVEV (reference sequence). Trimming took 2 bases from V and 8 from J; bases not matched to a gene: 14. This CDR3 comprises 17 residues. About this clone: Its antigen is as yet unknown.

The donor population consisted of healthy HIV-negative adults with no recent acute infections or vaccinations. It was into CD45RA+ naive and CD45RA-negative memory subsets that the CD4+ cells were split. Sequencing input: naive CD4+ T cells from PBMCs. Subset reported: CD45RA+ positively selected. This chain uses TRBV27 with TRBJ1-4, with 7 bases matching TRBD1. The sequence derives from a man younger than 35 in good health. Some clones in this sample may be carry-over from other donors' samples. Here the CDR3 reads CASSLRTTGEGGEKLFF. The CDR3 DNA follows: TGTGCCAGCAGTTTACGTACTACAGGGGAGGGGGGAGAAAAACTGTTTTTT. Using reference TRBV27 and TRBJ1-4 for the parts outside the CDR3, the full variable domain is EAQVTQNPRYLITVTGKKLTVTCSQNMNHEYMSWYRQDPGLGLRQIYYSMNVEVTDKGDVPEGYKVSRKEKRNFPLILESPSPNQTSLYFCASSLRTTGEGGEKLFFGSGTQLSVL.